This T cell receptor beta chain was identified in a study of blood T cell repertoires in COVID-19. The data were produced by immunoSEQ multiplex PCR, yet TCRdb's version contains in-frame clones alone and is incomplete. The sample lists around 190,000 clones, about three quarters seen once, with about 9% in the top ten. Per germline, CDR1 SGHRS and CDR2 YFSETQ. The CDR3 length is 16 residues. With 1 base clipped from V and 2 bases from J, the junction kept 2 bases outside the gene matches. The sample consisted of peripheral blood. This clonotype was obtained from a woman in her 50s with active or convalescent COVID-19. The chain links TRBV5-1 to TRBJ2-2; 10 bases align to TRBD2. The CDR3 here is CASSLTSGINTGELFF. As DNA, the CDR3 is TGCGCCAGCAGCTTGACTAGCGGGATAAACACCGGGGAGCTGTTTTTT.